Shown below are 24 T cell receptor beta chains from a single sample sequenced in a study of cytomegalovirus exposure and HLA in healthy donors. With 60 Vbeta and 13 Jbeta primers, the PCR was carried out. Using immunoSEQ multiplex PCR, the repertoire was profiled, and TCRdb retains in-frame clones only, with some absent. The sample records some 150,000 clones, over 80% being singletons. Source material: PBMCs. These receptors were obtained from a woman in her twenties or thirties in good health and CMV-seronegative.

V is TRBV6-1 and J is TRBJ2-7; TRBD1 matches 11 bases. Per germline, CDR1 MNHNS and CDR2 SASEGT. V gave up 2 bases and J gave up 4 bases; unmatched junction bases: 7. There are 16 residues in the CDR3. The CDR3: CASSELSGTGGYEQYF. DNA for the CDR3: TGTGCCAGCAGTGAACTATCCGGGACAGGGGGATACGAGCAGTACTTC.

V gene TRBV5-1 combines with J gene TRBJ2-1, with TRBD2 matching 16 bases. Losses at the gene ends were 4 bases for V and 8 bases for J; bases not matched to a gene: 9. The CDR3 is 17 residues long. The germline gives CDR1 SGHRS, CDR2 YFSETQ. CDR3: CASSAPGLAGGPDEQFF. In nucleotides, the CDR3 is TGCGCCAGCAGCGCTCCGGGACTAGCGGGAGGGCCGGATGAGCAGTTCTTC.

V usage is TRBV27 and J usage is TRBJ2-3; 8 nucleotides match TRBD2. Germline V gene lookup returns CDR1 MNHEY and CDR2 SMNVEV (reference sequence). The CDR3 extends over 16 amino acids. V was pared by 3 bases and J by 2 bases, with 7 bases of the junction left unmatched. The CDR3 reads CASSFLRGGSTDTQYF. For the CDR3, the DNA is TGTGCCAGCAGTTTTCTCCGGGGGGGGTCCACAGATACGCAGTATTTT.

Details on this clone: One junction end disagrees with the germline gene, perhaps due to a read error. The genes are TRBV25-1 and TRBJ2-2; D remains unclear. The CDR3 runs 13 residues. Germline lookup yields CDR1 MGHDK and CDR2 SYGVNS. CDR3 sequence reads: CARSVVSTGELFF. The CDR3, as DNA: TGTGCCCGCAGTGTGGTCAGCACCGGGGAGCTGTTTTTT. Looking up the rest from reference TRBV25-1 and TRBJ2-2 gives the full variable domain: EADIYQTPRYLVIGTGKKITLECSQTMGHDKMYWYQQDPGMELHLIHYSYGVNSTEKGDLSSESTVSRIRTEHFPLTLESARPSHTSQYLCARSVVSTGELFFGEGSRLTVL.

The V gene is TRBV19, the J gene TRBJ2-1, with no clear D. The CDR3 has 12 amino acids. CDR1 and CDR2 from the germline V gene are LNHDA and SQIVND (reference sequence). V was pared by 6 bases and J by 0 bases, with 3 bases between. CDR3 protein: CASSNSYNEQFF. The CDR3 bases are TGTGCCAGTAGCAACTCCTACAATGAGCAGTTCTTC.

V usage is TRBV7-6 and J usage is TRBJ1-2; D possibly corresponds to TRBD1 (5 bases). V was cut by 4 bases and J by 0 bases, with 9 bases left in between. CDR3 length: 14 amino acids. The germline CDR1 and CDR2 sequences are SGHVS and FNYEAQ. The CDR3 coding sequence is TGTGCCAGCAGCTCCGGGGGGACTAACTATGGCTACACCTTC. Translating it yields CASSSGGTNYGYTF.

V is TRBV9 and J is TRBJ1-3, with TRBD1 as a possible D gene (5 bases). Looked up from germline, CDR1 is SGDLS and CDR2 is YYNGEE. This CDR3 has 17 residues. Trimming removed 2 bases from V and 0 bases from J, with 15 bases in between. The CDR3 region has the DNA TGTGCCAGCAGCGTCGATGGGGGGTTTACCTCTGGAAACACCATATATTTT. It specifies CASSVDGGFTSGNTIYF.

This chain connects TRBV5-1 to TRBJ2-3, with D possibly TRBD1 on 6 matching bases. Deletions cut 0 bases from V and 1 base from J, with 15 bases between. CDR1 and CDR2 (germline): SGHRS, YFSETQ. The CDR3 extends over 17 amino acids. The CDR3 sequence: CASSLEGRGGGTDTQYF. CDR3 bases: TGCGCCAGCAGCTTGGAGGGCAGGGGTGGGGGCACAGATACGCAGTATTTT. The full variable domain, with the rest looked up from reference TRBV5-1 and TRBJ2-3, is KAGVTQTPRYLIKTRGQQVTLSCSPISGHRSVSWYQQTPGQGLQFLFEYFSETQRNKGNFPGRFSGRQFSNSRSEMNVSTLELGDSALYLCASSLEGRGGGTDTQYFGPGTRLTVL.

V usage is TRBV7-6 and J usage is TRBJ2-5, with D possibly matching TRBD1 (6 bases). The CDR3 contains 15 residues. Per germline, CDR1 SGHVS and CDR2 FNYEAQ. V was clipped by 3 bases and J by 5 bases, with 16 bases between them. CDR3: CASSLNTGLRETQYF. DNA for the CDR3: TGTGCCAGCAGCTTGAATACAGGGTTACGGGAGACCCAGTACTTC.

This clone was detected once. This chain joins TRBV10-3 and TRBJ2-3; 9 nucleotides match TRBD1. With 4 bases clipped from V and 4 bases from J, the junction kept 6 bases outside the gene matches. The germline gives CDR1 ENHRY, CDR2 SYGVKD. This CDR3 spans 15 amino acids. The CDR3: CAISGTGGVADTQYF. The CDR3 DNA reads as TGTGCCATCAGTGGAACAGGGGGCGTAGCAGATACGCAGTATTTT.

This clone was counted only a few times. The rearrangement links TRBV5-4 to TRBJ2-5; TRBD2 aligns across 9 bases. The J call is doubtful: the DNA matches TRBJ2-7 better. Germline V gene data show CDR1 as SGHNT and CDR2 as YYREEE (reference sequence). The CDR3 runs 15 residues. The CDR3: CASSLDLAGPYEQYF. The DNA for the CDR3 is TGTGCCAGCAGCTTGGATCTAGCGGGGCCCTACGAGCAGTACTTC.

CDR3 region: CASSLEGQGYNEQFF. CDR3 nucleotides: TGTGCCAGCAGCTTAGAGGGACAGGGTTACAATGAGCAGTTCTTC. The chain combines TRBV11-3 with TRBJ2-1, with TRBD1 matching 9 bases. The germline V gene has CDR1 SGHNT and CDR2 YENEEA. This CDR3 contains 15 residues. V shed 0 bases, J shed 4 bases, and the junction held 1 base outside the gene matches.

V gene TRBV2 combines with J gene TRBJ2-7, with D unresolved. V was cut by 1 base and J by 6 bases, with 7 bases left in between. This CDR3 spans 12 amino acids. CDR1 and CDR2 (germline): SNHLY, FYNNEI. The CDR3 DNA reads TGTGCCAGCAGTGAAGGAGCTGGCGAGCAGTACTTC. Residues: CASSEGAGEQYF.

This clone has a single count. The chain has TRBV4-1 and TRBJ1-5; 10 bases agree with TRBD1. Germline V gene sequence: CDR1 MGHRA, CDR2 YSYEKL. The CDR3 is 15 residues long. Unmatched junction bases numbered 3, after V lost 5 bases and J lost 2 bases. The DNA for the CDR3 is TGCGCCAGCAGCTTGGACAGGGGGGGCAATCAGCCCCAGCATTTT. Amino acid sequence: CASSLDRGGNQPQHF.

This chain uses TRBV2 with TRBJ1-6; 9 bases match TRBD1. The CDR3 contains 15 residues. Germline CDR1 and CDR2: SNHLY and FYNNEI. Unmatched junction bases numbered 2, after V lost 2 bases and J lost 6 bases. CDR3 in amino acids: CASSETGGGNSPLHF. The CDR3 bases are TGTGCCAGCAGTGAAACAGGGGGCGGTAATTCACCCCTCCACTTT.

V gene TRBV14 combines with J gene TRBJ2-5; tentatively, D is TRBD1 (5 bases). V was clipped by 4 bases and J by 1 base, with 7 bases between them. CDR3 length: 13 residues. Germline-derived CDR1 and CDR2 are SGHDN and FVKESK. The CDR3 loop is CASSRQTQETQYF. The CDR3 DNA sequence: TGTGCCAGCAGCCGACAGACCCAAGAGACCCAGTACTTC.

This chain joins TRBV10-3 and TRBJ2-2; D remains ambiguous. Germline CDR1 ENHRY, CDR2 SYGVKD. The CDR3 sequence is 14 residues long. The ends were cut back, 3 bases at V and 1 base at J, with 6 bases in the middle. The CDR3 DNA follows: TGTGCCATCAGTGACGGTTGGAACACCGGGGAGCTGTTTTTT. It yields the protein CAISDGWNTGELFF.

The J gene is TRBJ1-1, the V gene TRBV19, with D hard to call. This CDR3 is 14 amino acids long. V was clipped by 5 bases and J by 0 bases, with 10 bases between them. CDR1 and CDR2 (germline): LNHDA, SQIVND (reference sequence). The CDR3 coding sequence is TGTGCCAGTAGTCCTCTAAGAGTGAACACTGAAGCTTTCTTT. Translated, it gives CASSPLRVNTEAFF.

Of note for this clone: Other DNA sequences within the sample encode an identical CDR3. The chain has TRBV5-1 and TRBJ2-3; TRBD2 is a possible D gene (7 bases). The CDR3 is 14 amino acids. CDR1 and CDR2 from the germline V gene are SGHRS and YFSETQ. Trimming removed 0 bases from V and 6 bases from J, with 11 bases in between. CDR3 nucleotides: TGCGCCAGCAGCTTGGGGGGGGGCTCGGATACGCAGTATTTT. The encoded protein is CASSLGGGSDTQYF.

The gene calls are TRBV6-4 and TRBJ1-2; 9 bases map to TRBD1. The CDR3 has 13 residues. V shed 0 bases, J shed 7 bases, and the junction held 0 bases outside the gene matches. CDR1 and CDR2 from the germline V gene are MRHNA and SNTAGT. Here the CDR3 DNA reads TGTGCCAGCAGTGACTCGACAGGGGGTGGCTACACCTTC. Amino acid sequence: CASSDSTGGGYTF.

J is TRBJ2-5 and V is TRBV7-8; 9 bases line up with TRBD2. The V gene's germline CDR1 is SGHVS and CDR2 FQNEAQ. The V gene end was trimmed by 1 base and the J gene end by 5 bases; junction bases not matched to a gene: 11. This CDR3 has 17 residues. CDR3 in amino acids: CASSLEASGEVEETQYF. In nucleotides, the CDR3 is TGTGCCAGCAGCTTAGAGGCTAGCGGGGAGGTGGAGGAGACCCAGTACTTC.

This clone turned up a few times. The gene calls are TRBV5-1 and TRBJ1-1; 9 bases are a match to TRBD1. The junction had 7 bases not matched to a gene; V was cut back by 3 bases and J by 4 bases. From germline, CDR1 is SGHRS and CDR2 YFSETQ. The CDR3 has 15 residues. The CDR3: CASSSSQTGGTEAFF. Here the CDR3 DNA reads TGCGCCAGCAGCTCCTCTCAGACAGGGGGCACTGAAGCTTTCTTT.

The chain has TRBV19 and TRBJ2-1, with D possibly being TRBD2 (6 bases). The CDR3 has 14 residues. Trimming removed 5 bases at V and 8 bases at J, with 16 bases between. Germline V lookup: CDR1 LNHDA, CDR2 SQIVND (reference sequence). The DNA for the CDR3 is TGTGCCAGTAGTTCACGACTAGGGCACTATGAGCAGTTCTTC. Protein product: CASSSRLGHYEQFF.

This chain joins TRBV5-4 and TRBJ2-5; 9 nucleotides align to TRBD1. This CDR3 has 15 residues. V trimming: 4 bases; J trimming: 4 bases; junction bases outside the gene matches: 8. Germline assignment: CDR1 SGHNT and CDR2 YYREEE (reference sequence). The CDR3 nucleotides read TGTGCCAGCAGCAGGAGGACAGGGGAAACAGAGACCCAGTACTTC. Translation gives CASSRRTGETETQYF.